One sample yielded the 5 T cell receptor beta chains listed below, sequenced in a study of control samples from healthy donors and cancer patients. TCRdb's copy holds only in-frame clones and misses some; the assay was immunoSEQ multiplex PCR. In the table there are roughly 150,000 clones, 93% of which are singletons. The sample was blood. These receptor sequences come from a man aged 50 to 60 in good health.

The rearrangement uses TRBV9 and TRBJ1-4; 7 positions agree with TRBD1. The J segment lost 6 bases and the V segment lost 3 bases, leaving 5 bases of the junction unmatched. CDR1 and CDR2 (germline): SGDLS, YYNGEE. The CDR3 spans 14 residues. The DNA for the CDR3 is TGTGCCAGCAGCGGGGGACAGCGCGATGAAAAACTGTTTTTT. Residues: CASSGGQRDEKLFF.

The chain recombines TRBV27 with TRBJ1-1, with TRBD1 matching over 7 bases. After removal of 3 bases from V and 7 bases from J, the junction contained 8 bases not matched to a gene. The CDR3 sequence is 14 residues long. The germline CDR1 and CDR2 sequences are MNHEY and SMNVEV (reference sequence). The CDR3 loop is CASSLGTGVSEAFF. The CDR3 bases are TGTGCCAGCAGTTTGGGCACAGGGGTTAGTGAAGCTTTCTTT.

CDR3 in DNA: TGTGCCAGCAGCCCACGAACGTACGAGCAGTACTTC. This codes for CASSPRTYEQYF. J is TRBJ2-7 and V is TRBV3-1 (or the pseudogene TRBV3-2); D is uncertain. Trimming stripped 4 bases from V and 4 bases from J, with 8 bases between. The germline CDR1 and CDR2 sequences are LGHDT and YNNKEL (reference sequence). The CDR3 is 12 residues long.

The chain has TRBV29-1 and TRBJ1-5, with no clear D. The CDR3 extends over 13 amino acids. Germline-derived CDR1 and CDR2 are SQVTM and ANQGSEA. The V gene lost 7 bases and the J gene lost 5 bases, with 15 bases spanning the gap. As DNA, the CDR3 is TGCAGCGCGACACGTGGCGGCGATCAGCCCCAGCATTTT. Amino acid sequence: CSATRGGDQPQHF.

V usage is TRBV6-1 and J usage is TRBJ1-2; no definite D call. Trimming took off 1 base at V and 2 bases at J, with 5 bases between the two ends. The CDR3 runs 13 residues. Germline V gene sequence: CDR1 MNHNS, CDR2 SASEGT. CDR3 bases: TGTGCCAGCAGTGAAGGCGGGAACTATGGCTACACCTTC. It is translated as CASSEGGNYGYTF.